The 21 T cell receptor beta chains below were found in one sample sequenced in a study of tumor-infiltrating lymphocytes in localized non-small cell lung cancer. This table comes from immunoSEQ multiplex PCR, and its TCRdb copy is limited to in-frame clones, with some not included. The data show about 13,000 clones, around 79% seen once. Sequenced input: lung tumor tissue. Every receptor here comes from a human donor with non-small cell lung cancer.

The rearrangement uses TRBV15 and TRBJ1-5; D possibly corresponds to TRBD1 (5 bases). V lost 1 base and J lost 7, with 17 bases in between. CDR1 is LNHNV, CDR2 YYDKDF, per germline (reference sequence). The CDR3 spans 16 residues. CDR3 loop: CATSRGLPRGGQPQHF. CDR3 nucleotide sequence: TGTGCCACCAGCAGAGGGTTACCCCGCGGGGGGCAGCCCCAGCATTTT. The variable domain in full, completed from reference TRBV15 and TRBJ1-5, reads DAMVIQNPRYQVTQFGKPVTLSCSQTLNHNVMYWYQQKSSQAPKLLFHYYDKDFNNEADTPDNFQSRRPNTSFCFLDIRSPGLGDTAMYLCATSRGLPRGGQPQHFGDGTRLSIL.

J is TRBJ2-2 and V is TRBV4-3, with D tentatively TRBD1 (5 bases). Looked up from germline, CDR1 is LGHNA and CDR2 is YSLEER. V lost 0 bases to trimming and J lost 2 bases, with 13 bases between them. The CDR3 runs to 17 residues. CDR3 in DNA: TGCGCCAGCAGCCAAGATACTACAGGCTCTAACACCGGGGAGCTGTTTTTT. Protein product: CASSQDTTGSNTGELFF.

The chain is built from TRBV7-3 and TRBJ1-1, with D unclear. Germline CDR1 SGHTA, CDR2 FQGTGA. The CDR3 is 14 residues long. Deletions cut 0 bases from V and 0 bases from J, with 5 bases between. This CDR3 reads CASSLTGLNTEAFF. CDR3 coding DNA: TGTGCCAGCAGCTTAACAGGGTTGAACACTGAAGCTTTCTTT.

The rearrangement joins TRBV9 to TRBJ1-2; D might be TRBD1 (6 bases). Per germline, CDR1 SGDLS and CDR2 YYNGEE. The CDR3 runs to 17 residues. The V end was cut by 2 bases, the J end by 6 bases, with 23 bases between. This CDR3 reads CASSVSPDRSGYDGYTF. The DNA of the CDR3 is TGTGCCAGCAGCGTCTCCCCGGACAGATCGGGCTACGATGGCTACACCTTC. Supplemented by reference TRBV9 and TRBJ1-2, the full variable domain reads DSGVTQTPKHLITATGQRVTLRCSPRSGDLSVYWYQQSLDQGLQFLIQYYNGEERAKGNILERFSAQQFPDLHSELNLSSLELGDSALYFCASSVSPDRSGYDGYTFGSGTRLTVV.

V usage is TRBV6-4 and J usage is TRBJ2-3; TRBD2 matches 8 bases. From germline, CDR1 is MRHNA and CDR2 SNTAGT. The CDR3 is 13 residues long. J was trimmed by 9 bases and V by 6 bases; bases with no gene match: 8. The CDR3 bases are TGTGCCAGCAGGGCCGGCGGGGGGCTAACGCAGTATTTT. As protein: CASRAGGGLTQYF.

The V call is TRBV11-2, the J call TRBJ2-5, with a weak D call TRBD2 (6 bases). From germline, CDR1 is SGHAT and CDR2 FQNNGV. The germline V and J ends were trimmed by 1 base and 1 base, with 13 bases remaining between them. The CDR3 runs to 16 residues. Written as DNA, the CDR3 is TGTGCCAGCAGCTTAGGCGGGGCCCCCCCCCAAGAGACCCAGTACTTC. Amino acids: CASSLGGAPPQETQYF. The full variable domain, completed using reference TRBV11-2 and TRBJ2-5, is EAGVAQSPRYKIIEKRQSVAFWCNPISGHATLYWYQQILGQGPKLLIQFQNNGVVDDSQLPKDRFSAERLKGVDSTLKIQPAKLEDSAVYLCASSLGGAPPQETQYFGPGTRLLVL.

The rearrangement links TRBV19 to TRBJ2-5; 12 nucleotides line up with TRBD1. CDR1 and CDR2 from the germline V gene are LNHDA and SQIVND (reference sequence). V was pared by 5 bases and J by 4 bases, with 8 bases of the junction left unmatched. The CDR3 sequence is 16 residues long. Here the CDR3 reads CASSSYSGQGAETQYF. The CDR3 DNA follows: TGTGCCAGTAGTTCGTACTCGGGACAGGGGGCAGAGACCCAGTACTTC.

By share, this clone ranks as medium-sized. The chain joins TRBV2 to TRBJ2-1; D not resolved. Germline loops: CDR1 SNHLY, CDR2 FYNNEI. V was shortened by 4 bases and J by 0 bases, with 4 bases between the two germline ends. The CDR3 loop spans 13 amino acids. CDR3 loop: CASSGGSYNEQFF. The CDR3 region has the DNA TGTGCCAGCAGTGGGGGCTCCTACAATGAGCAGTTCTTC.

This clone was seen just once. The genes are TRBV7-9 and TRBJ2-1, with D possibly TRBD1 on 6 matching bases. Trimming left V 7 bases short and J 2 bases short, with 15 bases between. Per the germline V gene, CDR1 is SEHNR and CDR2 is FQNEAQ (reference sequence). CDR3 length: 15 amino acids. CDR3 residues: CASTLGTTTYNEQFF. For the CDR3, the DNA is TGTGCCAGCACCTTGGGGACAACCACCTACAATGAGCAGTTCTTC. Based on the CDR3 plus reference TRBV7-9 and TRBJ2-1, the full variable domain is DTGVSQNPRHKITKRGQNVTFRCDPISEHNRLYWYRQTLGQGPEFLTYFQNEAQLEKSRLLSDRFSAERPKGSFSTLEIQRTEQGDSAMYLCASTLGTTTYNEQFFGPGTRLTVL.

The rearrangement links TRBV28 to TRBJ2-7; no reliable D call. Trimming removed 8 bases from V and 10 bases from J, with 21 bases in between. This CDR3 contains 13 residues. Germline V gene data show CDR1 as MDHEN and CDR2 as SYDVKM. CDR3 region: CASVGSSQYRQYF. The CDR3 nucleotides are TGTGCCAGCGTGGGGTCCAGTCAATATAGACAGTACTTC.

The J gene is TRBJ2-1, the V gene TRBV19, with TRBD2 matching over 11 bases. The germline CDR1 and CDR2 sequences are LNHDA and SQIVND (reference sequence). J gave up 4 bases and V 7 bases, and 6 bases lay outside the gene matches. This CDR3 has 15 amino acids. The CDR3 loop reads CASTLAGGWYNEQFF. CDR3 DNA: TGTGCCAGTACTCTAGCGGGAGGCTGGTACAATGAGCAGTTCTTC.

The chain joins TRBV6-5 to TRBJ1-1; D not certain. Germline V gene lookup returns CDR1 MNHEY and CDR2 SVGAGI. Trimming took off 2 bases at V and 9 bases at J, with 10 bases between the two ends. This CDR3 comprises 12 residues. The CDR3 here is CASSYSPGKAFF. The CDR3 DNA follows: TGTGCCAGCAGTTACAGCCCTGGGAAAGCTTTCTTT.

This clone was observed a single time. The chain employs TRBV6-5 and TRBJ1-6; TRBD1 might be the D (5 bases). Germline V gene sequence: CDR1 MNHEY, CDR2 SVGAGI. There are 13 residues in the CDR3. V was shortened by 4 bases and J by 10 bases, with 11 bases between the two germline ends. In DNA form, the CDR3 reads TGTGCCAGCAGTTCTCCAGGGTTATCACCCCTCCACTTT. This translates into CASSSPGLSPLHF.

The V and J genes are TRBV5-6 and TRBJ1-1; D possibly corresponds to TRBD1 (5 bases). The CDR3 has 13 residues. Trimming removed 4 bases at V and 2 bases at J, with 9 bases between. CDR1 and CDR2 (germline): SGHDT, YYEEEE. CDR3 DNA: TGTGCCAGCAGCCGGACACCTAACACTGAAGCTTTCTTT. Encoded protein: CASSRTPNTEAFF.

This sequence joins TRBV19 and TRBJ1-2, with TRBD1 matching over 8 bases. The V gene end was trimmed by 4 bases and the J gene end by 3 bases; junction bases not matched to a gene: 7. The CDR3 is 15 residues long. CDR1 LNHDA and CDR2 SQIVND come from the germline V gene (reference sequence). CDR3 protein: CASSTGQGADYGYTF. As DNA, the CDR3 is TGTGCCAGTAGTACAGGTCAGGGGGCGGACTATGGCTACACCTTC.

This clone was detected a few times. The rearrangement links TRBV6-1 to TRBJ1-2; possibly TRBD1 for D (5 bases). The CDR3 extends over 13 amino acids. The V and J ends lost 7 bases and 4 bases respectively, with 13 bases between them. Germline assignment: CDR1 MNHNS and CDR2 SASEGT. In nucleotides, the CDR3 is TGTGCCAGCAACTCACAGGTGGCCTATGGCTACACCTTC. It codes for CASNSQVAYGYTF.

V usage is TRBV7-2 and J usage is TRBJ2-3; TRBD2 aligns across 9 bases. Germline CDR1 and CDR2: SGHTA and FQGNSA. The length of the CDR3 is 15 residues. J was trimmed by 4 bases and V by 0 bases; bases with no gene match: 2. CDR3 residues: CASSLASGSSDTQYF. CDR3 sequence (DNA): TGTGCCAGCAGCTTAGCTAGCGGGAGTTCAGATACGCAGTATTTT.

In its sample, this clone is large (0.1 to 1%). The chain has TRBV9 and TRBJ2-2; D ambiguous. The V and J ends lost 6 bases and 0 bases respectively, with 6 bases between them. This CDR3 is 13 amino acids long. The germline V gene encodes CDR1 SGDLS and CDR2 YYNGEE. In nucleotides, the CDR3 is TGTGCCAGCACCCCTACGAACACCGGGGAGCTGTTTTTT. Its translation is CASTPTNTGELFF.

This clone was seen a handful of times. The gene calls are TRBV29-1 and TRBJ2-1; D may match TRBD1 or TRBD2 (5 bases each). V gave up 6 bases and J gave up 8 bases, with 23 bases separating them. CDR3 size: 15 residues. Germline CDR1 is SQVTM and CDR2 is ANQGSEA. The CDR3, as DNA: TGCAGCGTGGGGGTAGACCCTTCGGGACGCCATGAGCAGTTCTTC. Its translation: CSVGVDPSGRHEQFF.

The chain recombines TRBV6-1 with TRBJ1-2, with D perhaps matching TRBD1 (6 bases). The CDR3 length is 14 residues. Looked up from germline, CDR1 is MNHNS and CDR2 is SASEGT. Trimming left V 7 bases short and J 3 bases short, with 15 bases between. CDR3 residues: CASTRTYRDYGYTF. CDR3 bases: TGTGCCAGCACTAGAACTTACAGGGACTATGGCTACACCTTC.

In its sample, this clone was seen once. The genes are TRBV7-2 and TRBJ2-2; D is uncertain. V lost 5 bases to trimming and J lost 6 bases, with 13 bases between them. The germline CDR1 and CDR2 sequences are SGHTA and FQGNSA. CDR3 length equals 14 residues. The DNA for the CDR3 is TGTGCCAGCAGCATAAAGGCCTGGGCCGGGGAGCTGTTTTTT. Translated: CASSIKAWAGELFF.